This entry describes one TCR beta chain. The data are from a study of blood T cell repertoires in COVID-19. Study information: Sites in the United States, Italy and Spain provided acute and convalescent COVID-19 samples. In each case, the material was cDNA or gDNA derived from T cells, B-cell-depleted T cells, or PBMCs.

The CDR3 length is 12 residues. CDR1 SGHAT and CDR2 FQNNGV come from the germline V gene. The V end lost 5 bases, the J end lost 9 bases, and 11 bases lay between the germline ends. Original processing notes: By means of reference gene primer amplification, nucleated cell counts were estimated. Produced via immunoSEQ multiplex PCR; TCRdb's table is partial and in-frame only. From that table come the V and J calls and clone size; the DNA was used to work out D and trimming. The sample carries 110,000 to 150,000 clones, approximately 80% recorded once. The genes are TRBV11-2 and TRBJ2-1, with TRBD1 as a possible D gene (5 bases). Input material: peripheral blood. The source of this sequence is a man aged 70 or older who had recovered from COVID-19. The CDR3: CASSRWGGEQFF. DNA for the CDR3: TGTGCCAGCAGCCGTTGGGGCGGTGAGCAGTTCTTC.